The 15 T cell receptor beta chains below were found in one sample sequenced in a study of HIV-infected patients and healthy controls. cDNA was made from about 500 ng RNA using alpha and beta constant primers. Using multiplexing indices, alpha and beta chain libraries were generated apart by chain-specific third strand synthesis. In TCRdb, the 5' RACE reads were re-called with MiXCR into one record per CDR3 protein. The sample holds around 13,000 distinct CDR3 sequences, roughly 9.6% seen once. Whole blood was used without fractionation, so all unsorted peripheral T cells were included. The specimen sequenced was blood. The source of these receptors is an adult in good health.

The rearrangement uses TRBV7-9 and TRBJ2-7; D unclear. Germline assignment: CDR1 SEHNR and CDR2 FQNEAQ (reference sequence). CDR3 length: 12 residues. Trimming removed 4 bases from V and 7 bases from J, with 11 bases in between. The CDR3 DNA is TGTGCCAGCAGCTCCCTCCTTAGAGAGCAGTACTTC. Encoded protein: CASSSLLREQYF.

This clonotype was found many times. The chain has TRBV7-9 and TRBJ2-7; 8 bases match TRBD1. The germline V gene has CDR1 SEHNR and CDR2 FQNEAQ (reference sequence). The CDR3 is made up of 14 amino acids. Unmatched junction bases numbered 6, after V lost 5 bases and J lost 3 bases. The CDR3 loop reads CASSQDRDLYEQYF. CDR3 nucleotide sequence: TGTGCCAGCAGCCAGGACAGGGACCTCTACGAGCAGTACTTC.

This clonotype was recorded at least ten times. The chain recombines TRBV6-5 with TRBJ1-5; D perhaps matches TRBD1 (5 bases). The CDR3 is made up of 16 amino acids. Trimming removed 5 bases at V and 0 bases at J, with 14 bases between. Germline-derived CDR1 and CDR2 are MNHEY and SVGAGI. DNA for the CDR3: TGTGCCAGCAGTCCGCGGGCAGGGCCTAGCAATCAGCCCCAGCATTTT. Amino acid sequence: CASSPRAGPSNQPQHF.

This clonotype was picked up many times. The chain joins TRBV12-3 or TRBV12-4 to TRBJ1-1, with 7 bases aligning to TRBD1. The junction had 10 bases not matched to a gene; V was cut back by 3 bases and J by 0 bases. This CDR3 comprises 17 residues. The chain's CDR3 is CASSFIGTASMNTEAFF. CDR3 coding DNA: TGTGCCAGCAGTTTCATTGGGACAGCTTCCATGAACACTGAAGCTTTCTTT.

The chain links TRBV20-1 to TRBJ1-5; 8 bases agree with TRBD1. With V trimmed by 3 bases and J by 6 bases, 7 bases remained unmatched. This CDR3 has 14 amino acids. CDR1 and CDR2 (germline): DFQATT, SNEGSKA (reference sequence). The CDR3, as DNA: TGCAGTGCTAGGGAAGGACAGGGATTTCAGCCCCAGCATTTT. It specifies CSAREGQGFQPQHF.

This clonotype showed up many times. The gene calls are TRBV11-3 and TRBJ2-2; 15 bases align to TRBD2. The CDR3 has 21 residues. Germline CDR1 and CDR2: SGHNT and YENEEA. V lost 2 bases and J lost 1; bases outside the gene matches: 11. The CDR3 DNA sequence: TGTGCCAGCAGCTTACCCATGGCCGGGACTAGCGGGAGGAGGAACACCGGGGAGCTGTTTTTT. Encoded protein: CASSLPMAGTSGRRNTGELFF.

The chain recombines TRBV19 with TRBJ2-1; D gene uncertain. CDR3 length: 15 amino acids. In germline, CDR1 is LNHDA, CDR2 SQIVND (reference sequence). V lost 6 bases and J 1 base, leaving 13 bases between the germline ends. CDR3 in amino acids: CASSPPLISYNEQFF. The CDR3 DNA reads as TGTGCCAGTAGCCCCCCACTAATTTCCTACAATGAGCAGTTCTTC.

This clonotype has a handful of counts. The V call is TRBV29-1, the J call TRBJ2-3; D is uncertain. V was shortened by 2 bases and J by 1 base, with 10 bases between the two germline ends. Per germline, CDR1 SQVTM and CDR2 ANQGSEA. This CDR3 has 14 residues. The CDR3 nucleotides are TGCAGCGTTGAATCCCTTCGCGGCACAGATACGCAGTATTTT. Amino acids: CSVESLRGTDTQYF.

This clonotype counts as medium-sized. The chain is built from TRBV7-2 and TRBJ1-2, with D possibly being TRBD1 (6 bases). Germline V gene data show CDR1 as SGHTA and CDR2 as FQGNSA. Trimming stripped 5 bases from V and 6 bases from J, with 22 bases between. This CDR3 is 16 amino acids long. The CDR3 loop is CASSVDSSRDLNGYTF. Written as DNA, the CDR3 is TGTGCCAGCAGCGTGGACAGTTCACGCGATTTAAATGGCTACACCTTC.

In this sample, this clonotype turned up many times. The rearrangement uses TRBV5-4 and TRBJ1-4, with D unclear. Germline-derived CDR1 and CDR2 are SGHNT and YYREEE (reference sequence). The CDR3 runs to 13 residues. V was clipped by 4 bases and J by 3 bases, with 7 bases between them. DNA for the CDR3: TGTGCCAGCAGCAGAGGAGCTAATGAAAAACTGTTTTTT. It encodes CASSRGANEKLFF.

Ten or more counts support this clonotype. The chain recombines TRBV20-1 with TRBJ2-2, with a possible D match to TRBD2 (5 bases). The CDR3 length is 16 residues. The V gene's germline CDR1 is DFQATT and CDR2 SNEGSKA (reference sequence). The V end was cut by 2 bases, the J end by 6 bases, with 19 bases between. The CDR3 region is CSARNTRRNSAGELFF. CDR3 nucleotide sequence: TGCAGTGCTAGAAATACCAGGAGGAATAGCGCCGGGGAGCTGTTTTTT.

This clonotype is deemed medium-sized (0.01 to 0.1%). The V and J genes are TRBV7-2 and TRBJ2-5; D unclear. Germline CDR1 SGHTA, CDR2 FQGNSA. The ends were cut back, 1 base at V and 0 bases at J, with 6 bases in the middle. The length of the CDR3 is 14 residues. The CDR3 coding sequence is TGTGCCAGCAGCTTAGTCCCCAACCAAGAGACCCAGTACTTC. Its translation: CASSLVPNQETQYF.

This clonotype was seen many times. The V gene is TRBV12-3 or TRBV12-4, the J gene TRBJ1-2, with a tentative D call TRBD1 (5 bases). The ends were cut back, 6 bases at V and 5 bases at J, with 19 bases in the middle. The CDR3 is 15 residues long. CDR3 sequence (DNA): TGTGCCAGCAGGCCGCCGGGGCTCGCCGCATATGGCTACACCTTC. Translating it yields CASRPPGLAAYGYTF.

This clonotype was detected ten times or more. V and J are TRBV12-3 or TRBV12-4 and TRBJ1-5; the D gene is possibly TRBD1 (5 bases). Deletions cut 3 bases from V and 7 bases from J, with 19 bases between. The CDR3 totals 16 residues. CDR3 sequence: CASSFSGTAVGQPQHF. The CDR3 DNA reads TGTGCCAGCAGTTTCTCAGGGACGGCGGTCGGACAGCCCCAGCATTTT.

This clonotype is judged medium-sized. V usage is TRBV29-1 and J usage is TRBJ2-3; the D gene is possibly TRBD2 (5 bases). The CDR3 runs to 16 residues. Germline V gene data show CDR1 as SQVTM and CDR2 as ANQGSEA. V was trimmed by 0 bases and J by 2 bases, leaving 15 bases between them. In nucleotides, the CDR3 is TGCAGCGTTGAAGATGGAGGCCCGGCGTTCACAGATACGCAGTATTTT. As protein: CSVEDGGPAFTDTQYF.